These 31 T cell receptor beta chains originate from one sample sequenced in a study of T cell changes during pregnancy in multiple sclerosis. The table came from immunoSEQ multiplex PCR; TCRdb's copy has only in-frame clones and leaves some out. The profile shows tens of thousands of clones, about 90% of them singletons. The sample here was CD4+ T cells from peripheral blood mononuclear cells, taken in the third trimester of pregnancy. The receptors originated from a female donor in good health, enrolled as a control in a pregnancy study.

V usage is TRBV5-1 and J usage is TRBJ2-7, with 7 bases that match TRBD2. After removal of 5 bases from V and 5 bases from J, the junction contained 10 bases not matched to a gene. The CDR3 sequence is 14 residues long. Per germline, CDR1 SGHRS and CDR2 YFSETQ. CDR3 coding DNA: TGCGCCAGCAGGGCCTTGCGGGGAGGGGACGAGCAGTACTTC. Its translation: CASRALRGGDEQYF.

V gene TRBV7-7 combines with J gene TRBJ2-7; 11 positions agree with TRBD1. J was trimmed by 6 bases and V by 3 bases; bases with no gene match: 4. Germline CDR1 SSHAT, CDR2 FNYEAQ (reference sequence). The CDR3 sequence is 14 residues long. This chain's CDR3 is CASSLAGTGGEQYF. The CDR3 nucleotides are TGTGCCAGCAGCTTGGCCGGGACAGGGGGCGAGCAGTACTTC.

This clone was seen more than once but under ten times. The chain has TRBV4-1 and TRBJ1-5; the D gene is possibly TRBD1 (6 bases). The germline V gene encodes CDR1 MGHRA and CDR2 YSYEKL. The CDR3 runs to 17 residues. V was clipped by 1 base and J by 4 bases, with 17 bases between them. CDR3 sequence reads: CASSQVLVGRGNQPQHF. Here the CDR3 DNA reads TGCGCCAGCAGCCAAGTTTTAGTTGGGAGGGGGAATCAGCCCCAGCATTTT.

The chain is built from TRBV27 and TRBJ1-4; 10 nucleotides agree with TRBD1. The CDR3 consists of 16 residues. Germline lookup yields CDR1 MNHEY and CDR2 SMNVEV (reference sequence). The J segment lost 0 bases and the V segment lost 5 bases, leaving 3 bases of the junction unmatched. CDR3 sequence (DNA): TGTGCCAGCAGTAGGGACAGGGGCCCAACTAATGAAAAACTGTTTTTT. Translation: CASSRDRGPTNEKLFF.

V gene TRBV28 combines with J gene TRBJ1-5, with 12 bases lining up with TRBD1. V gave up 6 bases and J gave up 5 bases; unmatched junction bases: 11. The CDR3 length is 17 residues. Germline V gene data show CDR1 as MDHEN and CDR2 as SYDVKM. The CDR3 is CASRGGTGGGFYQPQHF. CDR3 sequence (DNA): TGTGCCAGCAGGGGCGGGACAGGGGGCGGATTTTATCAGCCCCAGCATTTT.

This chain joins TRBV6-1 and TRBJ1-2, with D unclear. This CDR3 has 14 residues. Trimming left V 3 bases short and J 5 bases short, with 13 bases between. Germline CDR1 and CDR2: MNHNS and SASEGT. The CDR3 loop is CASSDSGELYGYTF. Written as DNA, the CDR3 is TGTGCCAGCAGTGATTCAGGTGAATTGTATGGCTACACCTTC.

The chain employs TRBV28 and TRBJ2-7; 12 nucleotides align to TRBD2. Per the germline V gene, CDR1 is MDHEN and CDR2 is SYDVKM. The junction had 11 bases not matched to a gene; V was cut back by 6 bases and J by 2 bases. The CDR3 contains 17 residues. The CDR3 sequence: CASRTWTSGMGPYEQYF. DNA for the CDR3: TGTGCCAGCAGAACCTGGACTAGCGGGATGGGACCCTACGAGCAGTACTTC.

V is TRBV6-6 and J is TRBJ2-2; 10 bases fit TRBD1. Germline CDR1 is MNHNY and CDR2 is SVGAGI (reference sequence). J gave up 5 bases and V 0 bases, and 3 bases lay outside the gene matches. CDR3 size: 16 residues. CDR3 nucleotides: TGTGCCAGCAGTTACTCCGACAGGGGGCCGACCGGGGAGCTGTTTTTT. Translation gives CASSYSDRGPTGELFF.

This chain links TRBV21-1 with TRBJ1-2; the D call TRBD1 from the table was never checked on the DNA. TRBV21-1 is classified as a pseudogene. The CDR3 has 14 amino acids. The CDR3 DNA is TGTGCCAGCCCTAAAGGGGGTCTTCGGTTGGTCAACACCTTC. The encoded protein is CASPKGGLRLVNTF.

The CDR3 region is CASRKGGNPNTEAFF. The CDR3 coding sequence is TGTGCCAGCAGAAAAGGGGGCAACCCCAACACTGAAGCTTTCTTT. The chain carries TRBV6-4 and TRBJ1-1; 7 bases agree with TRBD1. Germline loops: CDR1 MRHNA, CDR2 SNTAGT. The CDR3 is made up of 15 amino acids. V lost 6 bases to trimming and J lost 2 bases; unmatched junction nucleotides: 9.

The chain links TRBV28 to TRBJ1-5; 8 positions match TRBD1. CDR3 length: 12 residues. The V gene's germline CDR1 is MDHEN and CDR2 SYDVKM. CDR3 loop: CASRGLNQPQHF. CDR3 in DNA: TGTGCGTCCAGGGGGCTCAATCAGCCCCAGCATTTT.

The chain is built from TRBV6-5 and TRBJ1-2; D gene unclear. There are 14 residues in the CDR3. Trimming pared 6 bases from V and 0 bases from J, leaving 11 bases between. The V gene's germline CDR1 is MNHEY and CDR2 SVGAGI. The CDR3, as DNA: TGTGCCAGCAGCTCGTTGACATCTAACTATGGCTACACCTTC. Protein product: CASSSLTSNYGYTF.

The chain couples TRBV11-2 to TRBJ2-1; D is uncertain. The CDR3 totals 12 residues. Germline CDR1 and CDR2: SGHAT and FQNNGV. Deletions cut 5 bases from V and 6 bases from J, with 8 bases between. CDR3: CASSQKPNEQFF. The DNA of the CDR3 is TGTGCCAGCAGCCAAAAGCCCAATGAGCAGTTCTTC. Drawing the rest from reference TRBV11-2 and TRBJ2-1, the complete variable domain is EAGVAQSPRYKIIEKRQSVAFWCNPISGHATLYWYQQILGQGPKLLIQFQNNGVVDDSQLPKDRFSAERLKGVDSTLKIQPAKLEDSAVYLCASSQKPNEQFFGPGTRLTVL.

The V gene is TRBV4-3, the J gene TRBJ1-1; D unresolved. The CDR3 totals 14 residues. Germline V gene data show CDR1 as LGHNA and CDR2 as YSLEER. The V end was cut by 1 base, the J end by 2 bases, with 8 bases between. The CDR3 DNA is TGCGCCAGCAGCCAAGGCCCGGTAAACACTGAAGCTTTCTTT. As protein: CASSQGPVNTEAFF.

This chain uses TRBV11-2 with TRBJ2-7, with D tentatively TRBD2 (6 bases). The CDR3 length is 14 residues. Trimming removed 3 bases at V and 4 bases at J, with 13 bases between. Germline loops: CDR1 SGHAT, CDR2 FQNNGV. CDR3 sequence reads: CASSLGGGRYEQYF. In nucleotides, the CDR3 is TGTGCCAGCAGCTTGGGGGGAGGAAGGTACGAGCAGTACTTC. Using reference TRBV11-2 and TRBJ2-7 for the parts outside the CDR3, the full variable domain is EAGVAQSPRYKIIEKRQSVAFWCNPISGHATLYWYQQILGQGPKLLIQFQNNGVVDDSQLPKDRFSAERLKGVDSTLKIQPAKLEDSAVYLCASSLGGGRYEQYFGPGTRLTVT.

The rearrangement links TRBV30 to TRBJ2-1, with 13 bases that match TRBD2. The V and J ends lost 5 bases and 8 bases, in that order; junction bases with no gene match: 9. This CDR3 has 15 residues. CDR1 and CDR2 (germline): GTSNPN, SVGIG (reference sequence). Written as DNA, the CDR3 is TGTGCCTGGGGCTCGGGACTAGCGGGATTCTATGAGCAGTTCTTC. Protein sequence: CAWGSGLAGFYEQFF.

The CDR3 protein is CASKNEVGAANSPLHF. The DNA for the CDR3 is TGTGCCAGCAAGAACGAAGTGGGGGCAGCTAATTCACCCCTCCACTTT. The rearrangement joins TRBV6-4 to TRBJ1-6, with TRBD1 as a possible D gene (6 bases). The CDR3 is 16 amino acids. Per germline, CDR1 MRHNA and CDR2 SNTAGT. V shed 7 bases and J shed 6 bases, with 19 bases lying between them.

The rearrangement uses TRBV29-1 and TRBJ1-4, with D possibly being TRBD1 (6 bases). V lost 7 bases and J lost 5, with 14 bases in between. CDR1 and CDR2 from the germline V gene are SQVTM and ANQGSEA. This CDR3 region has 13 residues. In DNA form, the CDR3 reads TGCAGCGCCCTGACAGGAATGAATGAAAAACTGTTTTTT. Its protein is CSALTGMNEKLFF.

V gene TRBV28 combines with J gene TRBJ1-6; a weak D match, TRBD1 (5 bases). CDR3 size: 14 residues. The ends were cut back, 3 bases at V and 8 bases at J, with 11 bases in the middle. Germline CDR1 MDHEN, CDR2 SYDVKM. The CDR3 loop is CASSFRGLDSPLHF. As DNA, the CDR3 is TGTGCCAGCAGTTTTAGGGGACTCGATTCACCCCTCCACTTT.

V usage is TRBV29-1 and J usage is TRBJ2-1; D is uncertain. V gave up 6 bases and J gave up 8 bases, with 11 bases separating them. This CDR3 spans 11 amino acids. Germline V gives CDR1 SQVTM, CDR2 ANQGSEA. The CDR3 here is CSVVAGDEQFF. The CDR3 region has the DNA TGCAGCGTGGTAGCTGGAGATGAGCAGTTCTTC.

The V call is TRBV5-1, the J call TRBJ2-7; 8 positions agree with TRBD1. Germline CDR1 SGHRS, CDR2 YFSETQ. V was pared by 3 bases and J by 5 bases, with 10 bases of the junction left unmatched. The CDR3 spans 15 residues. The CDR3 is CASSSASGGRNEQYF. The CDR3 nucleotides are TGCGCCAGCAGCTCGGCATCAGGGGGCCGGAACGAGCAGTACTTC. Looking up the rest from reference TRBV5-1 and TRBJ2-7 gives the full variable domain: KAGVTQTPRYLIKTRGQQVTLSCSPISGHRSVSWYQQTPGQGLQFLFEYFSETQRNKGNFPGRFSGRQFSNSRSEMNVSTLELGDSALYLCASSSASGGRNEQYFGPGTRLTVT.

The chain joins TRBV4-3 to TRBJ1-3, with D possibly matching TRBD1 (5 bases). CDR1 is LGHNA and CDR2 is YSLEER in the germline V gene. V lost 0 bases to trimming and J lost 4 bases, with 10 bases between them. The CDR3 sequence is 15 residues long. Written as DNA, the CDR3 is TGCGCCAGCAGCCAAGATTGGACACCGGGAAACACCATATATTTT. This gives the protein CASSQDWTPGNTIYF.

The V call is TRBV6-1, the J call TRBJ2-5, with TRBD2 identical over 12 bases. The J segment lost 3 bases and the V segment lost 2 bases, leaving 4 bases of the junction unmatched. Germline V CDR1 and CDR2: MNHNS, SASEGT. The CDR3 is 16 amino acids. CDR3 in amino acids: CASSELRTSGKETQYF. Here the CDR3 DNA reads TGTGCCAGCAGTGAACTTAGGACTAGCGGGAAAGAGACCCAGTACTTC.

The chain is built from TRBV18 and TRBJ2-2; TRBD1 agrees at 9 bases. With V trimmed by 5 bases and J by 3 bases, 4 bases remained unmatched. The CDR3 sequence is 15 residues long. Germline V gene sequence: CDR1 KGHSH, CDR2 LQKENI. The CDR3 nucleotides are TGTGCCAGCTCAAGACAGGGGGGTGACACCGGGGAGCTGTTTTTT. The encoded protein is CASSRQGGDTGELFF.

The J gene is TRBJ2-2, the V gene TRBV27; 7 nucleotides agree with TRBD1. With V trimmed by 10 bases and J by 2 bases, 10 bases remained unmatched. This CDR3 is 15 amino acids long. The V gene's germline CDR1 is MNHEY and CDR2 SMNVEV (reference sequence). The DNA for the CDR3 is TGTGCCACCAAGACAGGGACCTACAACACCGGGGAGCTGTTTTTT. Translating gives CATKTGTYNTGELFF.

This chain connects TRBV5-6 to TRBJ2-1; 14 bases align to TRBD2. Germline trimming cut 4 bases from V and 9 bases from J; bases unmatched to any gene: 15. This CDR3 is built from 18 residues. The germline CDR1 and CDR2 sequences are SGHDT and YYEEEE. The CDR3 DNA reads TGTGCCAGCAGCCTTGGAGTCGGGACTAGCGGGAGAGCGATTGAGCAGTTCTTC. Translation: CASSLGVGTSGRAIEQFF.

The CDR3 DNA reads as TGTGCCAGCTCACCACCCGGACTAGCGGGAGGTTATGAGCAGTTCTTC. Translating it yields CASSPPGLAGGYEQFF. The chain links TRBV18 to TRBJ2-1, with 14 nucleotides matching TRBD2. The V gene's germline CDR1 is KGHSH and CDR2 LQKENI. The CDR3 is 16 amino acids. The trim removed 0 bases at V and 8 bases at J, leaving 3 bases unmatched. Full variable domain (remainder filled in from reference TRBV18 and TRBJ2-1): NAGVMQNPRHLVRRRGQEARLRCSPMKGHSHVYWYRQLPEEGLKFMVYLQKENIIDESGMPKERFSAEFPKEGPSILRIQQVVRGDSAAYFCASSPPGLAGGYEQFFGPGTRLTVL.

The rearrangement links TRBV7-2 to TRBJ2-7, with 11 bases that match TRBD1. V was clipped by 6 bases and J by 3 bases; unmatched bases: 7. This CDR3 contains 15 residues. Per the germline V gene, CDR1 is SGHTA and CDR2 is FQGNSA. In DNA form, the CDR3 reads TGTGCCAGCAGACGGACCGGGACAGGGGGCTACGAGCAGTACTTC. This sequence encodes CASRRTGTGGYEQYF. The full variable domain, its missing parts supplied by reference TRBV7-2 and TRBJ2-7, is GAGVSQSPSNKVTEKGKDVELRCDPISGHTALYWYRQSLGQGLEFLIYFQGNSAPDKSGLPSDRFSAERTGGSVSTLTIQRTQQEDSAVYLCASRRTGTGGYEQYFGPGTRLTVT.

V usage is TRBV6-6 and J usage is TRBJ2-5; 9 nucleotides agree with TRBD2. V was clipped by 5 bases and J by 4 bases; unmatched bases: 11. Germline CDR1 reads MNHNY; CDR2 reads SVGAGI (reference sequence). This CDR3 comprises 16 residues. DNA of the CDR3: TGTGCCAGCAGTAGCGATGGCGGGGGGGCCTCAGAGACCCAGTACTTC. This sequence encodes CASSSDGGGASETQYF.

The chain has TRBV18 and TRBJ2-7, with 7 bases fitting TRBD1. Losses at the gene ends were 4 bases for V and 2 bases for J; bases not matched to a gene: 17. The CDR3 has 18 residues. CDR1 and CDR2 (germline): KGHSH, LQKENI. The CDR3 spells CASSQYRTGMGSTYEQYF. CDR3 bases: TGTGCCAGCTCACAATATCGGACAGGAATGGGAAGCACCTACGAGCAGTACTTC.

This chain links TRBV28 with TRBJ1-5; TRBD1 agrees at 11 bases. In germline, CDR1 is MDHEN, CDR2 SYDVKM. V gave up 7 bases and J gave up 0 bases; unmatched junction bases: 14. CDR3 length: 19 amino acids. Here the CDR3 DNA reads TGTGCCAGCACCATCTCCGGGACAGGGGGTATACTTAGCAATCAGCCCCAGCATTTT. Protein sequence: CASTISGTGGILSNQPQHF.